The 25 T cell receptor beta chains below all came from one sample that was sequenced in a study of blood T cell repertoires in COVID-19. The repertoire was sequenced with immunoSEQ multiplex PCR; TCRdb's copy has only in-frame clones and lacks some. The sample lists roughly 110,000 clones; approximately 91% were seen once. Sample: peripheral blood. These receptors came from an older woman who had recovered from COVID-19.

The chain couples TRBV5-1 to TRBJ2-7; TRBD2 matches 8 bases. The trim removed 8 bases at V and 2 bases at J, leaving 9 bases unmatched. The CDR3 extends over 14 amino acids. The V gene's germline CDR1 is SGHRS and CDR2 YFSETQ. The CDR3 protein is CASREGQETYEQYF. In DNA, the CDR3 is TGCGCCAGTCGGGAGGGACAAGAAACCTACGAGCAGTACTTC.

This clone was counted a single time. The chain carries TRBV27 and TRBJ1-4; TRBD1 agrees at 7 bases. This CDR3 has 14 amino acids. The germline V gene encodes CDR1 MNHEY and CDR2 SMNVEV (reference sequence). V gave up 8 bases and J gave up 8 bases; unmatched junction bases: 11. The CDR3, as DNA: TGTGCCAGCGAAGTACAGGGGATGGGAGAAAAACTGTTTTTT. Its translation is CASEVQGMGEKLFF. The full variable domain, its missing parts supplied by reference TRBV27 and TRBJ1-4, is EAQVTQNPRYLITVTGKKLTVTCSQNMNHEYMSWYRQDPGLGLRQIYYSMNVEVTDKGDVPEGYKVSRKEKRNFPLILESPSPNQTSLYFCASEVQGMGEKLFFGSGTQLSVL.

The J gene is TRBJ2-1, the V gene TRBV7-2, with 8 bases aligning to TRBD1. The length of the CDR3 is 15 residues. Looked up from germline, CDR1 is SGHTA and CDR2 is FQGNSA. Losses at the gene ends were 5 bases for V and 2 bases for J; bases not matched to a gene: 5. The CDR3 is CASSIDRGPYNEQFF. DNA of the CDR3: TGTGCCAGCAGCATCGACAGGGGCCCCTACAATGAGCAGTTCTTC.

The CDR3 coding sequence is TGTGCCAGCAGCTCCGCTAGCGGTTACCAAGAGACCCAGTACTTC. This gives the protein CASSSASGYQETQYF. The chain recombines TRBV7-8 with TRBJ2-5; 7 nucleotides align to TRBD2. The V segment lost 4 bases and the J segment 0 bases; nucleotides outside the gene matches: 5. The CDR3 consists of 15 residues. CDR1 is SGHVS and CDR2 is FQNEAQ in the germline V gene.

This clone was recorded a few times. CDR3 in amino acids: CASSLTGTGYGEQYF. In DNA, the CDR3 is TGTGCCAGCAGTTTAACCGGGACAGGGTACGGCGAGCAGTACTTC. The gene calls are TRBV27 and TRBJ2-7; TRBD1 agrees at 9 bases. The germline CDR1 and CDR2 sequences are MNHEY and SMNVEV (reference sequence). The CDR3 length is 15 residues. Trimming at V came to 2 bases and at J to 6 bases, leaving 8 bases not matched to a gene.

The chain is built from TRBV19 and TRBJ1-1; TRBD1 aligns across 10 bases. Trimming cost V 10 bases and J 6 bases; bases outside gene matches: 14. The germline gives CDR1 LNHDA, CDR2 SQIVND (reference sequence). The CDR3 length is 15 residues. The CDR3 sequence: CATRDRGKGWAEAFF. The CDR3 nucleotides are TGTGCCACCCGGGACAGGGGCAAGGGGTGGGCTGAAGCTTTCTTT.

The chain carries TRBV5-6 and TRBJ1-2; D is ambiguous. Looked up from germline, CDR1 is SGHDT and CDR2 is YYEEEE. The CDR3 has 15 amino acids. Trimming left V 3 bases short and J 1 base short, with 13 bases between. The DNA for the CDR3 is TGTGCCAGCAGCTGGCGGGTTGTCCTTAACTATGGCTACACCTTC. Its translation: CASSWRVVLNYGYTF.

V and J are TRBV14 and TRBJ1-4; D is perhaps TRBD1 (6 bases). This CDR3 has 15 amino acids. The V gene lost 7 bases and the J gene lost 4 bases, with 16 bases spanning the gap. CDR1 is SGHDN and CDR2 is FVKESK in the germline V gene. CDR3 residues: CASKDSSSVNEKLFF. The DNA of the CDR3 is TGTGCCAGCAAGGACAGCTCTTCTGTTAATGAAAAACTGTTTTTT. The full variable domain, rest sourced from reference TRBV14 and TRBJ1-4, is EAGVTQFPSHSVIEKGQTVTLRCDPISGHDNLYWYRRVMGKEIKFLLHFVKESKQDESGMPNNRFLAERTGGTYSTLKVQPAELEDSGVYFCASKDSSSVNEKLFFGSGTQLSVL.

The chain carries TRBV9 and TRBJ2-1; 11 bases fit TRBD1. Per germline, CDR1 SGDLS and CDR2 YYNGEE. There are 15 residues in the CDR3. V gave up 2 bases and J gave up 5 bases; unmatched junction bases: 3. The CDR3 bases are TGTGCCAGCAGCGTCGCGGGACAGGGGGACAATGAGCAGTTCTTC. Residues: CASSVAGQGDNEQFF. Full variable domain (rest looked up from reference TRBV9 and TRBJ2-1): DSGVTQTPKHLITATGQRVTLRCSPRSGDLSVYWYQQSLDQGLQFLIQYYNGEERAKGNILERFSAQQFPDLHSELNLSSLELGDSALYFCASSVAGQGDNEQFFGPGTRLTVL.

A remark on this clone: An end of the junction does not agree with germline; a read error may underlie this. The CDR3 sequence is CASSPSGTVTFSSF. DNA of the CDR3: TGTGCCAGCAGCCCTTCGGGGACAGTAACTTTTTCCTCCTTC. The chain uses TRBV3-1 (or the pseudogene TRBV3-2) and TRBJ1-2, with 7 bases fitting TRBD1. Germline CDR1 is LGHDT and CDR2 is YNNKEL (reference sequence). This CDR3 comprises 14 residues.

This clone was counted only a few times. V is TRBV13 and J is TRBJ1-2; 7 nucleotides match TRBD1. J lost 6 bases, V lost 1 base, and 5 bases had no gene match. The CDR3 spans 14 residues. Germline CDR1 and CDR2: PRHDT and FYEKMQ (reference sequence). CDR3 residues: CASSLDRGTHGYTF. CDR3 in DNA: TGTGCCAGCAGCTTAGACAGGGGAACCCATGGCTACACCTTC.

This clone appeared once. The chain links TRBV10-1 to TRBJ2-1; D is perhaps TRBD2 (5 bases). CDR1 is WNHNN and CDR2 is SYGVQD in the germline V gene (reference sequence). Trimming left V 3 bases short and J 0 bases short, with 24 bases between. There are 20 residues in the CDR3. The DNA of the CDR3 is TGCGCCAGCAGTGATCTGGGCAGCGGCAGCCTCCATCGCTCCTACAATGAGCAGTTCTTC. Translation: CASSDLGSGSLHRSYNEQFF.

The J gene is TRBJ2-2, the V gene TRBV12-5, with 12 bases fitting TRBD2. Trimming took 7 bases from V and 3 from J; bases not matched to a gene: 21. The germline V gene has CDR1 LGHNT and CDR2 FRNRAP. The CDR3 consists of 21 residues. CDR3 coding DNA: TGTGCTAGTGCTATATCGATGGTGGGTCTAGCGGGAGGGCTGGACACCGGGGAGCTGTTTTTT. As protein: CASAISMVGLAGGLDTGELFF.

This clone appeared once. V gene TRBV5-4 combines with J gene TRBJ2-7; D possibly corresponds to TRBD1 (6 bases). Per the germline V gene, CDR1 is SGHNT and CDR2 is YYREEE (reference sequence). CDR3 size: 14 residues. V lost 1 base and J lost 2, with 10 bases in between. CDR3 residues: CASSLRPGAYEQYF. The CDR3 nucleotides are TGTGCCAGCAGCTTGAGGCCAGGGGCCTACGAGCAGTACTTC.

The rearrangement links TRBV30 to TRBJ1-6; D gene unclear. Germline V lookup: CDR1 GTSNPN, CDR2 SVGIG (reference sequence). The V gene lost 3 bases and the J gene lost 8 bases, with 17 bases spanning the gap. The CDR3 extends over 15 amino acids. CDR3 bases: TGTGCCTGGAGCGCGGCCCGGGTCATCTATTCACCCCTCCACTTT. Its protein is CAWSAARVIYSPLHF.

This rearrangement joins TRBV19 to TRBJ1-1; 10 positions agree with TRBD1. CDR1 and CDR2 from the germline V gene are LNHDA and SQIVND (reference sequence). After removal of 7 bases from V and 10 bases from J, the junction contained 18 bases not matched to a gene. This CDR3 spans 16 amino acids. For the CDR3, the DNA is TGTGCCAGTAAGGAGACAGGGGGCGTGTTATCCGGACCAGCTTTCTTT. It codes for CASKETGGVLSGPAFF. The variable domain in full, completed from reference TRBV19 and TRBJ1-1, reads DGGITQSPKYLFRKEGQNVTLSCEQNLNHDAMYWYRQDPGQGLRLIYYSQIVNDFQKGDIAEGYSVSREKKESFPLTVTSAQKNPTAFYLCASKETGGVLSGPAFFGQGTRLTVV.

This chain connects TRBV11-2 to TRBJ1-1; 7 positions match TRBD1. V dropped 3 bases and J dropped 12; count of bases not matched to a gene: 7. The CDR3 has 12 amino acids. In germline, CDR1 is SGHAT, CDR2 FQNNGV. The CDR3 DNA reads TGTGCCAGCAGCTTCCAGGGGGGTAGGCCTTTCTTT. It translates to CASSFQGGRPFF. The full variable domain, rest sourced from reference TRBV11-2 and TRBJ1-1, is EAGVAQSPRYKIIEKRQSVAFWCNPISGHATLYWYQQILGQGPKLLIQFQNNGVVDDSQLPKDRFSAERLKGVDSTLKIQPAKLEDSAVYLCASSFQGGRPFFGQGTRLTVV.

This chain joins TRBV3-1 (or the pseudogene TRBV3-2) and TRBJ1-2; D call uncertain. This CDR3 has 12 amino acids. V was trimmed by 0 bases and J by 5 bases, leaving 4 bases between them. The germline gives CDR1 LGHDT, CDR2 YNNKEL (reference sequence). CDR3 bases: TGTGCCAGCAGCCAAGACCCTTATGGCTACACCTTC. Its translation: CASSQDPYGYTF.

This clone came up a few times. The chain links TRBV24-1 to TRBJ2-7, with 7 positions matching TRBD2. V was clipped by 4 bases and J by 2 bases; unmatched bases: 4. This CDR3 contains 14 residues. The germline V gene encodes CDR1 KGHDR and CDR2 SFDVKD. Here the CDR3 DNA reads TGTGCCACCAGTGAGGGAGGGAGAACCTACGAGCAGTACTTC. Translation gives CATSEGGRTYEQYF.

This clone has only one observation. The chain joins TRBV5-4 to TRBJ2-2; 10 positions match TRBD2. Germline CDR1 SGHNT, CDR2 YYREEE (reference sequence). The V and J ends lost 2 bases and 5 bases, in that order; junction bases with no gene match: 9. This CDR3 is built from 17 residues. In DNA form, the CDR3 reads TGTGCCAGCAGCTTAGGAGCGGGAGGGCCTGCGACCGGGGAGCTGTTTTTT. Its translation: CASSLGAGGPATGELFF.

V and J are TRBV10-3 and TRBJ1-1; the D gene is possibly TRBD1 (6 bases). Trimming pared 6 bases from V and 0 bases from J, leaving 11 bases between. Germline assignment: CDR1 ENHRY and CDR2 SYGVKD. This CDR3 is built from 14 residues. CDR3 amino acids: CAIRGTGMNTEAFF. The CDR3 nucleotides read TGTGCCATCAGGGGAACAGGGATGAACACTGAAGCTTTCTTT.

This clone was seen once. The CDR3 DNA reads as TGTGCCAGCAGCCCTCGCCTGAGCTCCTACAATGAGCAGTTCTTC. As protein: CASSPRLSSYNEQFF. V gene TRBV7-2 combines with J gene TRBJ2-1; no firm D call. V dropped 5 bases and J dropped 0 bases, with 11 bases sitting between them. The CDR3 totals 15 residues. CDR1 SGHTA and CDR2 FQGNSA come from the germline V gene.

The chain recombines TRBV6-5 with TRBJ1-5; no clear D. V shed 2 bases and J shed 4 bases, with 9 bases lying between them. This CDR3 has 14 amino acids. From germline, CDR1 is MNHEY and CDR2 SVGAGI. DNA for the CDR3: TGTGCCAGCAGTTACAAACAGAGTAATCAGCCCCAGCATTTT. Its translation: CASSYKQSNQPQHF.

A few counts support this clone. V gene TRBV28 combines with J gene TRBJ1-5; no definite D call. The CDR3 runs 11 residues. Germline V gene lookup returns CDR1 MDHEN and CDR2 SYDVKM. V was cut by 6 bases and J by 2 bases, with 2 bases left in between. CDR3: CASSGNQPQHF. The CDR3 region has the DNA TGTGCCAGCAGCGGCAATCAGCCCCAGCATTTT.

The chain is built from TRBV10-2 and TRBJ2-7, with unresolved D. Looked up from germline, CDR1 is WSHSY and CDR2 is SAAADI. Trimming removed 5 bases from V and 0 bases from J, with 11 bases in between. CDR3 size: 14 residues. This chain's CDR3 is CASSPILSSYEQYF. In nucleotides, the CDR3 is TGCGCCAGCAGTCCCATCCTGAGCTCCTACGAGCAGTACTTC.